What follows is one T cell receptor (beta chain) and its context. Its antigen is not known. Data came from immunoSEQ multiplex PCR; TCRdb stores just in-frame clones and leaves some out. The sample carries about 120,000 clones, approximately 90% recorded once. This record belongs to a study of T cell responses to AZD1222 COVID-19 vaccine. Study-level background: Second-dose groups at about 4 or about 12 weeks were pooled.

Study findings and constraints: Across the whole spike, CD4 TCRs peaked at regions 160-218 and 743-854. Spike-specific TCR breadth and depth went up after people got two AZD1222 doses.

This CDR3 has 13 residues. Trimming shortened V by 10 bases and J by 5 bases, and 17 bases separated the two germline ends. Germline V lookup: CDR1 MNHEY, CDR2 SMNVEV (reference sequence). This chain joins TRBV27 and TRBJ1-2; the D gene is possibly TRBD1 (5 bases). This sequence was found in an adult in good health. The sample here was peripheral blood, taken on day 0 of AZD1222 vaccination. The CDR3 is CATFPVGGYGYTF. The CDR3, as DNA: TGTGCCACCTTCCCCGTGGGGGGGTATGGCTACACCTTC.